Below, 14 T cell receptor beta chains from the same sample are listed, as sequenced in a study of response to subunit inactivated influenza vaccine (dated by TCRdb to 2016 to 2018). The library was prepared using RT-PCR. The sample was run on an Illumina HiSeq 2500. The public reads were reprocessed in TCRdb via fastp at Q25 and MiXCR, keeping in-frame beta chains. For every CDR3 protein sequence, its rows merge into one entry that carries the most common genes and DNA. This sample is represented by 500,000 or so distinct CDR3 sequences; 16% of them were singletons. The biggest ten clones account for less than 4% of the sample. The sample consisted of CD4+ T cells sorted from PBMCs, taken less than 30 months after vaccination. The receptors come from a man aged 50 to 75 who received an inactivated influenza vaccine. Donor details come from another sample of the same person, matched by shared clones.

This clonotype was detected a few times. The chain links TRBV10-3 to TRBJ2-7, with 8 bases matching TRBD1. This CDR3 comprises 14 residues. Germline CDR1 is ENHRY and CDR2 is SYGVKD. The V and J ends lost 6 bases and 8 bases, in that order; junction bases with no gene match: 12. The CDR3, as DNA: TGTGCCATCAGCTCCGGGACAGGTGATTATAAGCAGTACTTC. Its protein is CAISSGTGDYKQYF.

The V call is TRBV10-3, the J call TRBJ2-3, with 7 bases identical to TRBD1. The CDR3 contains 16 residues. J gave up 2 bases and V 6 bases, and 11 bases lay outside the gene matches. Per germline, CDR1 ENHRY and CDR2 SYGVKD. The DNA of the CDR3 is TGTGCCATCAGGCCGAACCGGGACAGAGTCACAGATACGCAGTATTTT. As protein: CAIRPNRDRVTDTQYF.

The gene calls are TRBV7-2 and TRBJ2-2; 11 bases map to TRBD2. The junction had 3 bases not matched to a gene; V was cut back by 5 bases and J by 4 bases. CDR3 length: 15 residues. Germline values: CDR1 SGHTA, CDR2 FQGNSA. CDR3 region: CASSPGLAATGELFF. The CDR3 nucleotides read TGTGCCAGCAGCCCGGGACTAGCGGCCACCGGGGAGCTGTTTTTT.

This clonotype was detected a few times. The gene calls are TRBV27 and TRBJ1-1, with 7 bases that match TRBD1. CDR3 length equals 15 residues. Per germline, CDR1 MNHEY and CDR2 SMNVEV (reference sequence). V lost 7 bases, J lost 3 bases, and 11 bases stayed unmatched. The CDR3 region is CASTFSGQEDTEAFF. The CDR3 nucleotides read TGTGCCAGCACCTTCTCCGGACAGGAGGACACTGAAGCTTTCTTT.

The V and J genes are TRBV13 and TRBJ1-3; D is uncertain. This CDR3 contains 14 residues. Germline V gene lookup returns CDR1 PRHDT and CDR2 FYEKMQ (reference sequence). V dropped 5 bases and J dropped 3 bases, with 11 bases sitting between them. The CDR3 coding sequence is TGTGCCAGCAGCCCCTTTGGTAATGGAAACACCATATATTTT. Translated: CASSPFGNGNTIYF.

The chain employs TRBV5-5 and TRBJ2-3; D may be TRBD1 or TRBD2 (7 bases each). Germline loops: CDR1 SGHKS, CDR2 YYEKEE (reference sequence). Trimming removed 4 bases from V and 5 bases from J, with 23 bases in between. This CDR3 spans 17 amino acids. The DNA for the CDR3 is TGTGCCAGCAGCCCCCAGATCATCAGGGGGGGCAGAGATACGCAGTATTTT. It encodes CASSPQIIRGGRDTQYF.

The chain is built from TRBV10-3 and TRBJ1-2; no clear D. Looked up from germline, CDR1 is ENHRY and CDR2 is SYGVKD. Trimming shortened V by 2 bases and J by 3 bases, and 7 bases separated the two germline ends. This CDR3 spans 13 amino acids. The CDR3 coding sequence is TGTGCCATCAGTGAGCTCGAAGACTATGGCTACACCTTC. Residues: CAISELEDYGYTF.

The chain employs TRBV28 and TRBJ2-7; 7 positions match TRBD1. J gave up 0 bases and V 6 bases, and 8 bases lay outside the gene matches. This CDR3 has 15 residues. Germline assignment: CDR1 MDHEN and CDR2 SYDVKM. The CDR3 DNA is TGTGCCAGCAGATATACAGGGGCTGTCTCCTACGAGCAGTACTTC. It codes for CASRYTGAVSYEQYF.

This clonotype was seen a handful of times. The chain employs TRBV11-2 and TRBJ2-7, with D unresolved. Trimming cost V 0 bases and J 3 bases, with 15 bases left between them. This CDR3 contains 16 residues. Germline V gene lookup returns CDR1 SGHAT and CDR2 FQNNGV. The CDR3 is CASSLEWRTIIYEQYF. CDR3 sequence (DNA): TGTGCCAGCAGCTTAGAGTGGCGCACTATCATCTACGAGCAGTACTTC.

This clonotype was seen at least ten times. The V gene is TRBV18, the J gene TRBJ2-2; D unresolved. CDR1 and CDR2 (germline): KGHSH, LQKENI. The CDR3 has 15 amino acids. Deletions cut 2 bases from V and 0 bases from J, with 7 bases between. The CDR3 sequence: CASSPTTANTGELFF. The CDR3 nucleotides read TGTGCCAGCTCACCAACGACCGCGAACACCGGGGAGCTGTTTTTT.

This chain links TRBV10-3 with TRBJ2-7; TRBD1 matches at 7 bases. Germline CDR1 and CDR2: ENHRY and SYGVKD. The trim removed 8 bases at V and 3 bases at J, leaving 4 bases unmatched. The CDR3 is 12 residues long. The CDR3 DNA reads TGTGCCATCCGGGACAGCTACTACGAGCAGTACTTC. Translating gives CAIRDSYYEQYF.

J is TRBJ1-6 and V is TRBV20-1; tentatively, D is TRBD1 (6 bases). V was trimmed by 3 bases and J by 5 bases, leaving 8 bases between them. The CDR3 contains 13 residues. Germline CDR1 and CDR2: DFQATT and SNEGSKA (reference sequence). CDR3 nucleotide sequence: TGCAGTGCTAGTGGACAGAATAATTCACCCCTCCACTTT. It yields the protein CSASGQNNSPLHF.

The chain is built from TRBV20-1 and TRBJ2-7; maybe TRBD1 (6 bases). Germline V gene data show CDR1 as DFQATT and CDR2 as SNEGSKA (reference sequence). The CDR3 has 12 residues. CDR3 sequence (DNA): TGCAGCTACGGGGACAAACCGTACGAGCAGTACTTC. This sequence encodes CSYGDKPYEQYF.

Only a few counts were recorded for this clonotype. CDR3 sequence (DNA): TGTGCCAGCAAGGGTTACACCGGGGAGCTGTTTTTT. It is translated as CASKGYTGELFF. The chain joins TRBV27 to TRBJ2-2; D is unresolved. The ends were cut back, 7 bases at V and 3 bases at J, with 6 bases in the middle. Looked up from germline, CDR1 is MNHEY and CDR2 is SMNVEV (reference sequence). The CDR3 spans 12 residues.